Listed here is a single T cell receptor beta chain. What it binds is not known. These data come from a study of early stage breast cancer tumors. Study details: Most invasive tumors, about 80% of the 16, were ER+/PR+/HER2-.

Germline CDR1 DFQATT, CDR2 SNEGSKA (reference sequence). The CDR3 has 11 amino acids. V dropped 7 bases and J dropped 6 bases, with 13 bases sitting between them. Blood replicates held 0.5 ug DNA, tumor or normal breast around 1.5 ug, two each. Clones were read by immunoSEQ multiplex PCR, and TCRdb kept only the in-frame ones, dropping some. The table records about 51,000 clones, roughly 78% of them present only once. General study results and limits: Compared with adjacent normal breast, tumors showed 2.5 to 3-fold denser, more clonal T cells.

Sequenced sample: blood. V and J are TRBV20-1 and TRBJ2-7; either TRBD1 or TRBD2 may supply D (5 bases each). The sequence derives from a person aged 35 to 50 with breast cancer. CDR3 nucleotides: TGCAGTGTAGAGGGGATGAGCGAGCAGTACTTC. Protein sequence: CSVEGMSEQYF.